This record looks at one T cell receptor beta chain sequence and its context. Its antigen is unidentified. The germline gives CDR1 MNHNS, CDR2 SASEGT. Trimming removed 5 bases from V and 3 bases from J; junction bases left unmatched: 4. There are 14 residues in the CDR3. This entry belongs to a study of graft-versus-host responses after intestinal transplantation. The repertoire was sequenced with immunoSEQ multiplex PCR; TCRdb's copy has only in-frame clones and lacks some. The data contain approximately 89,000 clones, about 93% of them seen just once; the ten biggest clones take up more than 0.15%. Sample: unstimulated CD4+ T cells sorted from spleen or lymph node cells, taken before intestinal transplant. This chain links TRBV6-1 with TRBJ1-3; TRBD1 agrees at 7 bases. This clonotype was obtained from a human donor who received an intestinal transplant. CDR3 DNA sequence: TGTGCCAGCAGTTCACAGGGGTTTGGAAACACCATATATTTT. This sequence encodes CASSSQGFGNTIYF.